The rows below give T cell receptor beta chains drawn from one sample of a study of CD8+CD57+ T cells in acquired aplastic anemia. A single record per CDR3 protein comes from TCRdb applying MiXCR to the reads. The sample lists just over 400,000 distinct CDR3 sequences; under 80% were seen once. The sample was sorted CD4+, CD8+, or CD8+CD57+ T cells (not recorded which) from PBMCs. These receptors all stem from a human donor in good health, serving as a control. Both conserved end residues are part of each CDR3. The order of the fields is D gene, clone size, J gene, V gene, CDR3 DNA, CDR3 protein. The D gene is left open where the match is weak. Clone size is stated in some rows and not others, as once, few, many or a class when expanded.

>.|many|TRBJ2-5|TRBV4-2
TGTGCCAGCAGCCAAGTCCCAGGGACTCGTTTTCAAGAGACCCAGTACTTC
CASSQVPGTRFQETQYF
>TRBD1|.|TRBJ2-2|TRBV2
TGTGCCAGCAGCGGGCAGGGGGTCGACACCGGGGAGCTGTTTTTT
CASSGQGVDTGELFF
>TRBD1|.|TRBJ1-5|TRBV11-3
TGTGCCAGCAGCCTAGGGACAGGGTGGACTCAGCCCCAGCATTTT
CASSLGTGWTQPQHF
>.|many|TRBJ2-1|TRBV30
TGTGCCTGGAAGGCCTTTAGACAGGACAATGAGCAGTTCTTC
CAWKAFRQDNEQFF
>.|.|TRBJ2-6|TRBV20-1
TGCAGTGCTAGTAACGGGGGCTCTGGGGCCAACGTCCTGACTTTC
CSASNGGSGANVLTF
>.|.|TRBJ2-5|TRBV5-8
TGTGCCAGCAGCATCCCAAACACCCAGTACTTC
CASSIPNTQYF
>TRBD1|.|TRBJ2-7|TRBV7-2
TGTGCCAGTAACAGACAGGGGAGCGGCGACGAGCAGTACTTC
CASNRQGSGDEQYF
>.|.|TRBJ1-3|TRBV12-3/TRBV12-4
TGTGCCACCAGCTTCCGATGGGGGGGCAGCTCTGGAAACACCGTATATTTT
CATSFRWGGSSGNTVYF
>.|many|TRBJ1-5|TRBV2
TGTGCCAGCAGAACCGGGGCCGGGAATCAGCCCCAGCATTTT
CASRTGAGNQPQHF
>.|.|TRBJ1-3|TRBV25-1
TGTGCCAGCAGTGAGATTTCCTCTGGAAACACCATATATTTT
CASSEISSGNTIYF
>.|.|TRBJ1-1|TRBV24-1
TGTGCCACCATCGGACGGGGGAACACTGAAGCTTTCTTT
CATIGRGNTEAFF
>.|.|TRBJ1-2|TRBV7-8
TGTGCCAGCAGCTTACTCGGACAAAAGGGGGATGGTGGCTACACCTTC
CASSLLGQKGDGGYTF
>.|.|TRBJ1-6|TRBV7-2
TGTGCCAGCAGCTTTAGAGGGGTCAGGGATTATAATTCACCCCTCCACTTT
CASSFRGVRDYNSPLHF
>TRBD1|.|TRBJ1-2|TRBV20-1
TGCAGTGCTTCATCCGGGACAGGGGGCGGCTACACCTTC
CSASSGTGGGYTF
>.|.|TRBJ1-1|TRBV11-2
TGTGCCAGTAGCTTAAGCGCAAAGGGGGACACTGAAGCTTTCTTT
CASSLSAKGDTEAFF
>.|.|TRBJ1-4|TRBV9
TGTGCCAGCAGCTACCACGGGGAAATGGACGAAGAGCTGTTTTTT
CASSYHGEMDEELFF
>.|.|TRBJ1-6|TRBV5-4
TGTGCCAGCAGGTTGTTAGGCCGCTATTCACCCCTCCACTTT
CASRLLGRYSPLHF
>TRBD1|few|TRBJ1-2|TRBV10-3
TGTGCCAGCAGTGAAGCGGCAGGACAGGGGGGCTATGGCTACACCTTC
CASSEAAGQGGYGYTF
>TRBD2|once|TRBJ2-5|TRBV5-1
TGCGCCAGCAGCGGGGGACTAGCGGGGGTCCAGTATTTC
CASSGGLAGVQYF
>.|.|TRBJ1-2|TRBV9
TGTGCTAGTAGTTTGGTACACCAGGGTAGCTACACCTTC
CASSLVHQGSYTF
>.|.|TRBJ2-5|TRBV15
TGTGCCAGCAGTCTTGGGAGACAGGCCAGGGGAGAGACCCAGTACTTC
CASSLGRQARGETQYF
>TRBD1|.|TRBJ2-1|TRBV7-2
TGCGCCAGCAGCCACGACAGGGCATTTGGTGCCCAGTTCTTC
CASSHDRAFGAQFF
>.|.|TRBJ2-3|TRBV14
TGTGCCAGCAGCCAACGGGGGACAGATACGCAGTATTTT
CASSQRGTDTQYF
>.|.|TRBJ2-3|TRBV20-1
TGCAGTGCTAGGATAACAGCAGACACTGCAGATACGCAGTATTTT
CSARITADTADTQYF
>.|few|TRBJ2-3|TRBV7-2
TGTGCCAGCAGCCAGTACACAGATACGCAGTATTTT
CASSQYTDTQYF
>.|.|TRBJ2-7|TRBV7-2
TGTGCCAGCAGCTCCTCTCGGGCCAGGGGCGGGCCACTGTTC
CASSSSRARGGPLF
>.|.|TRBJ1-6|TRBV20-1
TGCAGTGCTAGAACAGGTACTATGGCTAATTCACCCCTCCACTTT
CSARTGTMANSPLHF
>TRBD1|.|TRBJ2-2|TRBV19
TGTGCCAGTAGTCCCAGACAGGGGCGGATCACCGGGGAGCTGTTTTTT
CASSPRQGRITGELFF
>.|many|TRBJ1-2|TRBV4-1
TGCGCCAGCAGCCAAGGTATTGGCGGCTATGGCTACACCTTC
CASSQGIGGYGYTF
>TRBD1|.|TRBJ2-7|TRBV11-2
TGTGCCAGCAGCTTAGGGGGACAGGGTCAGGTGTGGGTCTACGAGCAGTACTTC
CASSLGGQGQVWVYEQYF
>TRBD1|.|TRBJ2-7|TRBV7-3
TGTGCCAGCAGCTTGGGACAGGACTCCGCGCAGTACTTC
CASSLGQDSAQYF
>TRBD1|many|TRBJ1-1|TRBV5-4
TGTGCCAGCAGCTTCGGACAGGGGGACACTGAAGCTTTCTTT
CASSFGQGDTEAFF
>.|once|TRBJ2-5|TRBV7-9
TGTGCCAGCAGCTCAGCTTTGGGGGGGGGCGACACCGTCACCCAGTACTTC
CASSSALGGGDTVTQYF
>TRBD2|many|TRBJ2-7|TRBV7-2
TGTGCCAGCAGCCTAGGCGGGGGGGCCGCCTACGAGCAGTACTTC
CASSLGGGAAYEQYF
>TRBD1|.|TRBJ1-1|TRBV20-1
TGCAGTGCCAAGGTGACAGGGGGCATCACTGAAGCTTTCTTT
CSAKVTGGITEAFF
>.|many|TRBJ1-2|TRBV5-8
TGTGCCAGCAGCTTGGCCGATATTAACTATGGCTACACCTTC
CASSLADINYGYTF
>.|once|TRBJ2-3|TRBV9
TGTGCCAGCAGCGCGCCACCGGGCACAGATACGCAGTATTTT
CASSAPPGTDTQYF
>.|.|TRBJ2-7|TRBV9
TGTGCCAGCAGTATACAGCGGTACGAGAAGTACTTC
CASSIQRYEKYF
>TRBD1|.|TRBJ1-3|TRBV7-2
TGTGCCAGCAGCTTATCGGGACAGGGAGTAAACACCATATATTTT
CASSLSGQGVNTIYF
>.|.|TRBJ1-2|TRBV20-1
TGCAGTGCTAGAGTGAGCGCGGACGCCAGCTACACCTTC
CSARVSADASYTF
>.|.|TRBJ2-7|TRBV7-3
TGTGCCACTTCGCAGGGCTCTGGGGCCAACGTCGAGACTTACTTC
CATSQGSGANVETYF
>.|many|TRBJ2-6|TRBV7-2
TGTGCCAGCAGCTCCTCGCTCTCTGGGGCCAACGTCCTGACTTTC
CASSSSLSGANVLTF
>.|.|TRBJ2-7|TRBV7-9
TGTGCCAGCAGCTCCGGTGGATCCAAGAGATCCAGTAATTACTTC
CASSSGGSKRSSNYF
>.|.|TRBJ2-3|TRBV20-1
TGCAGTGCCAACCGGGGACTGGCGGGGAACACAGATACGCAGTATTTT
CSANRGLAGNTDTQYF
>.|.|TRBJ1-1|TRBV7-2
TGTGCTAGCTGGGACACTGAAGCTTTCTTT
CASWDTEAFF
>TRBD2|once|TRBJ2-7|TRBV11-2
TGTGCCAGCAGCTTCGAACTAGCGGTCTACGAGCAGTACTTC
CASSFELAVYEQYF
>.|.|TRBJ2-3|TRBV2
TGTGCCAGCAGCGTGTTACCAGTGGGGGCTGAGGGTGATACGCAGTATTTT
CASSVLPVGAEGDTQYF
>TRBD1|.|TRBJ1-1|TRBV29-1
TGCAGCTTAGGTGGGACAGGGGGCGTTGGGTCCGAAGCTTTCTTT
CSLGGTGGVGSEAFF
>.|.|TRBJ1-1|TRBV29-1
TGCAGCGTTGGGGGCTCAGGGAGAACTGAAGCTTTCTTT
CSVGGSGRTEAFF
>TRBD1|few|TRBJ2-1|TRBV4-2
TGTGCCAGCAGCCAGACAGGGATGGATTACAATGAGCAGTTCTTC
CASSQTGMDYNEQFF
>.|many|TRBJ1-1|TRBV11-2
TGTGCCAGCAGCTGGGTAGTCAACACTGAAGCTTTCTTT
CASSWVVNTEAFF
>.|many|TRBJ2-5|TRBV5-5
TGTGCCAGCAGCTTCAGGACAGTCGATGAGACCCAGTACTTC
CASSFRTVDETQYF